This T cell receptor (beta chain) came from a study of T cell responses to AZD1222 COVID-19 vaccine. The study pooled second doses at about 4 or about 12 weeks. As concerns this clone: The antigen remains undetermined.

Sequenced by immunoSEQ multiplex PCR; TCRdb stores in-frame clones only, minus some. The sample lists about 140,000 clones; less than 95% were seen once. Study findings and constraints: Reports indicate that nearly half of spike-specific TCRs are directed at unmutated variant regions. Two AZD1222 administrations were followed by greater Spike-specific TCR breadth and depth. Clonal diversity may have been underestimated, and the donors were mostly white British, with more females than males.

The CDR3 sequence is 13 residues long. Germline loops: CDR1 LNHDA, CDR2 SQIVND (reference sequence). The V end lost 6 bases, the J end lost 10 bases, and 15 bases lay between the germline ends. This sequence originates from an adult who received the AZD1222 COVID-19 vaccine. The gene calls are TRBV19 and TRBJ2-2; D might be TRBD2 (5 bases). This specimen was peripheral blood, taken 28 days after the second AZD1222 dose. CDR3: CASRSPGSAELFF. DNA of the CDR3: TGTGCCAGTAGGAGCCCGGGTAGCGCGGAGCTGTTTTTT.